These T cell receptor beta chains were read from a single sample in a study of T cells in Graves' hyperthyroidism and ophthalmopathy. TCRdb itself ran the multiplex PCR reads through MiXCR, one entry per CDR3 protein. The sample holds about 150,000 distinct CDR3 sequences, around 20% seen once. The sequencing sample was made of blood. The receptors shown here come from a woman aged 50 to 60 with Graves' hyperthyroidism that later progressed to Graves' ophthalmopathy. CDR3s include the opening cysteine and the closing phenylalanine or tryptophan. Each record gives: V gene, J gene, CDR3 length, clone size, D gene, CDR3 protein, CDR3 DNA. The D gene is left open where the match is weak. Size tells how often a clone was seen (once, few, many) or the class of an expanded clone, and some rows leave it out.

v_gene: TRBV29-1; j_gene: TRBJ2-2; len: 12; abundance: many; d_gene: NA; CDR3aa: CSVEGSGGELFF; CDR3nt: TGCAGCGTTGAGGGGAGTGGCGGGGAGCTGTTTTTT
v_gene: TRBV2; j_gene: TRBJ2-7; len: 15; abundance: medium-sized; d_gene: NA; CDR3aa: CASSEGQGGSYEQYF; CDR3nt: TGTGCCAGCAGTGAAGGGCAGGGGGGCTCCTACGAGCAGTACTTC
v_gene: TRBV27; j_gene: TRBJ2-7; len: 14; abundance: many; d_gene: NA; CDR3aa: CASSRRWPYYEQYF; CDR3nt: TGTGCCAGCAGCAGACGGTGGCCTTACTACGAGCAGTACTTC
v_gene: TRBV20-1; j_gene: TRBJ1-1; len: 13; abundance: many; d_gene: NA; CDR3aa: CSASEQMNTEAFF; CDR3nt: TGCAGTGCTAGCGAACAGATGAACACTGAAGCTTTCTTT
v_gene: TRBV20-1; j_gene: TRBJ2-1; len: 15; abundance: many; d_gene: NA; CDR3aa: CSARDGHSPRNEQFF; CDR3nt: TGCAGTGCTAGAGACGGCCATAGTCCCCGTAATGAGCAGTTCTTC
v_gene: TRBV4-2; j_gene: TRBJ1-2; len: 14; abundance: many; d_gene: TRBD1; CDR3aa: CASSHQTGGDGYTF; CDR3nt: TGTGCCAGCAGCCACCAGACAGGGGGCGATGGCTACACCTTC
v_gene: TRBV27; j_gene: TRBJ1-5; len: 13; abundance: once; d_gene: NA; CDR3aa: CAGSLGSNQPQHF; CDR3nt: TGTGCCGGCAGTTTAGGAAGCAATCAGCCCCAGCATTTT
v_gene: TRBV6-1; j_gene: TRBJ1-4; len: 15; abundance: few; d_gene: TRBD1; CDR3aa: CASRDPGQGFEKLFF; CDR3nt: TGTGCCAGCAGAGATCCGGGACAGGGATTTGAAAAACTGTTTTTT
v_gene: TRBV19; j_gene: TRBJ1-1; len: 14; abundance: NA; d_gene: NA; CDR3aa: CASSMGQGWAEAFF; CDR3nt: TGTGCCAGTTCCATGGGCCAGGGGTGGGCTGAAGCTTTCTTT
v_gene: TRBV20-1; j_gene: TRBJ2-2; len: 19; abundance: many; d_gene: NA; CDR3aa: CSARDQREQNLQNTGELFF; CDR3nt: TGCAGTGCTAGAGATCAAAGGGAACAGAACCTCCAAAACACCGGGGAGCTGTTTTTT
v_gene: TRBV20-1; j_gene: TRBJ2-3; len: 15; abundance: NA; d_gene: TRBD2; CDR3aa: CSAPGLAGGPNTQYF; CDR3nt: TGCAGTGCCCCCGGACTAGCGGGAGGTCCTAATACGCAGTATTTT
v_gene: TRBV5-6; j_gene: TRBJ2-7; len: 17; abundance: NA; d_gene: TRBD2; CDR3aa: CASSLRLAGGTYYEQYF; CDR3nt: TGTGCCAGCAGCTTGAGGCTAGCGGGAGGGACATACTACGAGCAGTACTTC
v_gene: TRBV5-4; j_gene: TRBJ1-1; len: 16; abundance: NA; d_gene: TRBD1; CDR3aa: CASSGTGGSILPEAFF; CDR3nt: TGTGCCAGCAGCGGTACAGGGGGCTCAATTCTCCCTGAAGCTTTCTTT
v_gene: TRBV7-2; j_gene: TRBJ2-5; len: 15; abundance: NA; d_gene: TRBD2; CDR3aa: CASSFVSGSLGTQYF; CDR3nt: TGTGCCAGCAGCTTTGTTAGCGGGAGCCTGGGGACCCAGTACTTC
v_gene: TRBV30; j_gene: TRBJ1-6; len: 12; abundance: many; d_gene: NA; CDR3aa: CAWSVHPSPLHF; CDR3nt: TGTGCCTGGAGTGTACACCCCTCACCCCTCCACTTT
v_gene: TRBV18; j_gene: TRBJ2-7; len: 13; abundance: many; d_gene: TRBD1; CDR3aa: CASSRDRVNEQYF; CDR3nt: TGTGCCAGCTCGCGGGACAGGGTCAACGAGCAGTACTTC
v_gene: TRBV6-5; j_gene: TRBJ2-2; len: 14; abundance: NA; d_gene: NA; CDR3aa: CASSYSSGTGELFF; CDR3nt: TGTGCCAGCAGTTACTCTTCCGGCACCGGGGAGCTGTTTTTT
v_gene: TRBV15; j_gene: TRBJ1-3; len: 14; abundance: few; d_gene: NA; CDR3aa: CATSRDTSGNTIYF; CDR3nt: TGTGCCACCAGCAGGGACACTTCTGGAAACACCATATATTTT
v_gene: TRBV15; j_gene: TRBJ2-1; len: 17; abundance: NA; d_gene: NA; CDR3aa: CATSRDIGGGQNNEQFF; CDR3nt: TGTGCCACCAGCAGAGATATTGGGGGGGGACAGAACAATGAGCAGTTCTTC
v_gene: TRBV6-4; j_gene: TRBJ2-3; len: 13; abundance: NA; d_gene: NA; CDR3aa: CASSPGRTDTQYF; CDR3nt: TGTGCCAGCAGTCCCGGTCGCACAGATACGCAGTATTTT
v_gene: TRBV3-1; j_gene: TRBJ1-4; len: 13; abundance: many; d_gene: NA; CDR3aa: CASSGRQDEKLFF; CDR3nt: TGTGCCAGCAGCGGACGGCAAGATGAAAAACTGTTTTTT
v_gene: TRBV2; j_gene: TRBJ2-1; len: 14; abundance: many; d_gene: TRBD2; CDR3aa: CASSRLAVQNEQFF; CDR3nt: TGTGCCAGCAGTCGACTAGCAGTACAGAATGAGCAGTTCTTC
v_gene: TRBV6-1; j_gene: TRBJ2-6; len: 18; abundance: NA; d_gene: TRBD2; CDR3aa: CASTTGLAGANGANVLTF; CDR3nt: TGTGCCAGCACAACGGGACTAGCGGGAGCGAATGGGGCCAACGTCCTGACTTTC
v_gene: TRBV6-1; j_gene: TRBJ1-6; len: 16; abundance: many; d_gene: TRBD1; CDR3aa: CASSLTGTGKASPLHF; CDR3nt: TGTGCCAGCAGTTTAACTGGGACAGGGAAGGCTTCACCCCTCCACTTT
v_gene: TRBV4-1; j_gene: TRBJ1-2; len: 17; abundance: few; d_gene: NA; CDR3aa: CASSQKGEESANYGYTF; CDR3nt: TGCGCCAGCAGCCAAAAGGGGGAAGAATCAGCAAACTATGGCTACACCTTC
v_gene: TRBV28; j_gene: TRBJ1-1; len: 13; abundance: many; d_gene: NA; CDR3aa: CASTSVGLSEAFF; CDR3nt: TGTGCCAGCACCTCTGTAGGGCTCTCTGAAGCTTTCTTT
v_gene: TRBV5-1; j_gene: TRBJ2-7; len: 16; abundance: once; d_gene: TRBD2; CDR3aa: CASSFLAGKSSYEQYF; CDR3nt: TGCGCCAGCAGCTTCTTAGCGGGAAAGAGCTCCTACGAGCAGTACTTC
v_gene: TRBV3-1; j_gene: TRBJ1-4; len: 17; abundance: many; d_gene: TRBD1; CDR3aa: CASSQERGRLANEKLFF; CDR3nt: TGTGCCAGCAGCCAGGAAAGGGGGCGTCTGGCTAATGAAAAACTGTTTTTT
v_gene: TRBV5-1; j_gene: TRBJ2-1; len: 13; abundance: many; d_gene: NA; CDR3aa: CASSLAPRNEQFF; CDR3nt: TGCGCCAGCAGCTTGGCACCCAGGAATGAGCAGTTCTTC
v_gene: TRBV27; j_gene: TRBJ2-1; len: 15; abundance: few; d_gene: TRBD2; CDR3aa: CASRPGTSGYNEQFF; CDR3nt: TGTGCCAGCAGACCAGGGACTAGCGGGTACAATGAGCAGTTCTTC
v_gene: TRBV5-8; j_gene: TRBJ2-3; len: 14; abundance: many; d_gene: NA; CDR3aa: CASSLPKSTDTQYF; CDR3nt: TGTGCCAGCAGCTTGCCGAAGTCCACAGATACGCAGTATTTT
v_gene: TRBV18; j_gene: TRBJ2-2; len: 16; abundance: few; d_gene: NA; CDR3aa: CASSRRSGMSTGELFF; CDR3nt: TGTGCCAGCTCACGACGTTCGGGAATGAGTACCGGGGAGCTGTTTTTT
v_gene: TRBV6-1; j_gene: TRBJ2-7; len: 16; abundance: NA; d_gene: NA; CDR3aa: CATANARDAIGYEQYF; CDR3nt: TGTGCCACTGCAAACGCCCGAGACGCCATAGGCTACGAGCAGTACTTC
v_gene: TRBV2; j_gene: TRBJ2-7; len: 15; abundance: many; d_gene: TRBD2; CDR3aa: CASSATSGSSYEQYF; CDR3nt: TGTGCCAGCAGCGCCACTAGCGGTAGTTCCTACGAGCAGTACTTC
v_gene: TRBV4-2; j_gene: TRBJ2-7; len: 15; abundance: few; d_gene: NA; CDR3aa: CASSQEWLGVYEQYF; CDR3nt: TGTGCCAGCAGCCAAGAGTGGCTAGGGGTCTACGAGCAGTACTTC
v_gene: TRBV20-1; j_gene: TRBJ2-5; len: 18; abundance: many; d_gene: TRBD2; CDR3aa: CCARASFRLAGPQETQYF; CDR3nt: TGCTGTGCTAGAGCCAGTTTTCGGCTAGCGGGACCCCAAGAGACCCAGTACTTC
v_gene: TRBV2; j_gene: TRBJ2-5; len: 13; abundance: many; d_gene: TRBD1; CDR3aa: CASSVGGQETQYF; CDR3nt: TGTGCCAGCAGTGTAGGGGGCCAGGAGACCCAGTACTTC
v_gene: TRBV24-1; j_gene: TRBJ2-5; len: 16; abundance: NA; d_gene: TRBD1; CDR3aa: CATSDWSPGQGETQYF; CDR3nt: TGTGCCACCAGTGATTGGTCGCCGGGACAGGGAGAGACCCAGTACTTC
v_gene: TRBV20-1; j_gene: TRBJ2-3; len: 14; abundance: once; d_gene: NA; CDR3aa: CSAIAGHSTDTQYF; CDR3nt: TGCAGTGCTATTGCGGGGCATAGCACAGATACGCAGTATTTT
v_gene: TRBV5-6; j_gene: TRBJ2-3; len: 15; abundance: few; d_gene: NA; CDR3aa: CASSLGLLSTDTQYF; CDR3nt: TGTGCCAGCAGCTTGGGGCTTCTTAGCACAGATACGCAGTATTTT
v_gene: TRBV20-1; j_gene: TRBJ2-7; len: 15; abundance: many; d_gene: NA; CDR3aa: CSARTDHPRDYEQYF; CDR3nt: TGCAGTGCTAGGACGGATCACCCAAGGGACTACGAGCAGTACTTC
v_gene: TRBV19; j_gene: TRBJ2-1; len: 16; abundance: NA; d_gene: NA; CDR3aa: CASSIDVATQLLEQFF; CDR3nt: TGTGCCAGTAGTATTGACGTAGCGACCCAACTTCTTGAGCAGTTCTTC
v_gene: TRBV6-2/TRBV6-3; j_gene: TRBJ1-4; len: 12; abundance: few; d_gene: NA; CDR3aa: CASSYGGEKLFF; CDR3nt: TGTGCCAGCAGTTACGGAGGCGAAAAACTGTTTTTT
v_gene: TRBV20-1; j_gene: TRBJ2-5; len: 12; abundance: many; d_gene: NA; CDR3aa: CSALTGSETQYF; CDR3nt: TGCAGTGCTCTCACGGGGTCGGAGACCCAGTACTTC
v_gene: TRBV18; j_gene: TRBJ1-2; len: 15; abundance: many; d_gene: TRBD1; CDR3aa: CASSPPGTVLYGYTF; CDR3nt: TGTGCCAGCTCACCACCTGGGACAGTCCTCTATGGCTACACCTTC